Listed below are T cell receptor beta chains from one sample, sequenced in a study of cytomegalovirus exposure and HLA in healthy donors. Repertoires were generated with immunoSEQ multiplex PCR, while TCRdb's copy carries only in-frame clones and drops some. Among about 150,000 clones listed, 70% to 80% were seen once. Sequenced input: PBMCs. These receptors all come from an older woman in good health and CMV-seropositive. The conserved cysteine and the conserved F or W are not part of the CDR3 here. A D gene is named only where the DNA matches it firmly.

V gene	D gene	J gene	CDR3 protein
TRBV7-6	-	TRBJ2-7	ASTRDQGGTYEQY
TRBV9	-	TRBJ2-2	ASSVDGGTAGELF
TRBV5-1	TRBD1	TRBJ1-1	ASSRMGQGVSFTEAF
TRBV10-2	-	TRBJ2-7	ASSDPGSYEQY
TRBV7-9	-	TRBJ2-1	ASSPSERYSAYNEQF
TRBV9	TRBD2	TRBJ2-3	ASSPGRGGGTDTQY
TRBV29-1	-	TRBJ1-2	SVSLGPFGYT
TRBV5-5	-	TRBJ1-2	ASSLLQGGFYGYT
TRBV10-2	-	TRBJ1-2	ASSPRFRGLDYGYT
TRBV18	-	TRBJ2-5	ASSSSGIETQY
TRBV19	-	TRBJ1-4	ASSISGTRAEKLF
TRBV6-1	TRBD1	TRBJ2-7	ASSGTRQGREQY
TRBV19	TRBD1	TRBJ1-2	ATKQGVDYGYT
TRBV10-1	TRBD1	TRBJ2-7	ASSENRGYEQY
TRBV6-1	-	TRBJ1-3	ASSDSKGVGNTIY
TRBV15	-	TRBJ1-2	ATSREAKNYGYT
TRBV6-1	TRBD2	TRBJ2-7	ASSEWGGNYEQY
TRBV7-9	-	TRBJ2-7	ASSFRGEQY
TRBV28	TRBD1	TRBJ1-1	ASRPMTGGLNTEAF
TRBV7-9	-	TRBJ1-1	ASSLDSTNTEAF
TRBV10-1	-	TRBJ1-5	ASSPTGVGPQH
TRBV6-5	-	TRBJ2-7	ASSRGGTDEQY
TRBV7-9	-	TRBJ1-3	ASSGGNTIY
TRBV9	TRBD1	TRBJ1-4	ASSPPPGQDQKNEKLF
TRBV28	TRBD2	TRBJ2-1	ASSSPSVAGVYNEQF
TRBV29-1	-	TRBJ2-7	SVSTYSGRRPYEQY
TRBV2	TRBD2	TRBJ2-3	ASSEQKTSGHTDTQY
TRBV2	-	TRBJ2-1	ASSPRVSNEQF
TRBV5-1	TRBD2	TRBJ2-1	ASSLELAASYNEQF
TRBV28	-	TRBJ1-2	ASSFVGSYGYT
TRBV5-4	TRBD2	TRBJ2-3	ASSLGREADTQY
TRBV6-4	TRBD1	TRBJ1-2	ASSVDRGNGYT
TRBV5-1	-	TRBJ2-3	ASSSDQGSDTQY
TRBV28	-	TRBJ1-2	ASSFWGGKLDGYT
TRBV5-1	TRBD2	TRBJ2-1	ASSPGTSGYNEQF
TRBV6-1	-	TRBJ1-5	ASSEVRNSNQPQH
TRBV20-1	TRBD1	TRBJ2-3	SAMDRGTQY
TRBV28	-	TRBJ1-2	ASTPGQDYGYT
TRBV5-1	-	TRBJ2-5	ASSLEHPAGETQY
TRBV29-1	TRBD1	TRBJ2-7	SVEVRDRASHEQY
TRBV9	TRBD1	TRBJ2-5	ASSVAGQGGTETQY
TRBV7-8	TRBD1	TRBJ1-2	ASSRSTGDLYGYT
TRBV5-1	TRBD1	TRBJ1-4	ASRQSGTGREKLF
TRBV5-4	TRBD2	TRBJ2-7	ASSLETSGTYEQY
TRBV18	-	TRBJ1-2	ASSPGADNYGYT
TRBV28	-	TRBJ2-1	ASRGTSSYNEQF
TRBV4-1	TRBD1	TRBJ1-5	ASSHGQGTSNQPQH
TRBV6-5	-	TRBJ1-3	ASSSSGAPGNTIY
TRBV19	-	TRBJ2-1	ASSITGGSYNEQF
TRBV6-5	TRBD1	TRBJ1-1	ASSRTGDSEAF
TRBV29-1	TRBD2	TRBJ2-5	SGRLAGFQETQY
TRBV28	TRBD1	TRBJ2-4	ASSSGTGTLRAKNIQY
TRBV4-1	-	TRBJ1-6	ASSHPGAYLSPLH
TRBV19	TRBD1	TRBJ2-1	ASSTQTGYYNEQF
TRBV6-1	-	TRBJ2-7	ASRRGGSYEQY
TRBV6-1	-	TRBJ1-5	ASIVDTNQPQH
TRBV2	-	TRBJ1-1	ASAAEPNTEAF
TRBV12-5	TRBD1	TRBJ2-1	ASGAAGGAYNEQF
TRBV11-3	-	TRBJ2-2	ASSYTANTGELF